The TCR beta chain described here comes from a study of cytomegalovirus exposure and HLA in healthy donors. Study results and limitations: TCR beta chains numbering some 160 were designated cytomegalovirus-associated. Both high specificity and high sensitivity reportedly marked the classifier's diagnosis of cytomegalovirus status.

Amplification used 60 Vbeta primers and 13 Jbeta primers. Sequencing was performed with immunoSEQ multiplex PCR; in TCRdb, only in-frame clones are kept and a portion is missing. Reported are 130,000 to 150,000 clones; the ten largest clones contain around 1.7%. Comments on this clone: The antigen remains unidentified.

The CDR3 has 12 residues. Trimming removed 4 bases at V and 3 bases at J, with 7 bases between. Germline CDR1 SQVTM, CDR2 ANQGSEA. The rearrangement uses TRBV29-1 and TRBJ2-1; weak D call: TRBD1 (6 bases). Sequencing input: PBMCs. The receptor comes from a woman aged 50 to 65 in good health and CMV-seronegative. CDR3 loop: CSVGTDYNEQFF. The CDR3 DNA reads TGCAGCGTTGGGACAGACTACAATGAGCAGTTCTTC.